The 12 T cell receptor beta chains below were found in one sample sequenced in a study of T cell responses to AZD1222 COVID-19 vaccine. Data came from immunoSEQ multiplex PCR; TCRdb stores just in-frame clones and leaves some out. The sample comprises roughly 70,000 clones, about 90% of which are singletons, and 1% to 1.5% rests with the top ten. Material: peripheral blood, obtained 28 days after the second AZD1222 dose. These receptors all come from an adult who received the AZD1222 COVID-19 vaccine.

This chain links TRBV6-5 with TRBJ2-3; 8 positions agree with TRBD2. V shed 10 bases, J shed 4 bases, and the junction held 10 bases outside the gene matches. The V gene's germline CDR1 is MNHEY and CDR2 SVGAGI. This CDR3 region has 14 residues. This CDR3 reads CATSSGSGADTQYF. The DNA of the CDR3 is TGTGCCACCTCCAGCGGGAGTGGGGCAGATACGCAGTATTTT.

This clone appeared once. The chain joins TRBV7-9 to TRBJ2-1; 10 bases align to TRBD2. The V gene end was trimmed by 1 base and the J gene end by 9 bases; junction bases not matched to a gene: 12. Germline assignment: CDR1 SEHNR and CDR2 FQNEAQ (reference sequence). The length of the CDR3 is 17 residues. CDR3 in DNA: TGTGCCAGCAGCTTAGAGGGTAGCGGGAGGAGGCCCTTTGAGCAGTTCTTC. Protein: CASSLEGSGRRPFEQFF.

The CDR3 DNA reads as TGTGCCAGCAGTTTAATGGATGAAGGGGGGGCTTCGAGGGGCTACACCTTC. This sequence encodes CASSLMDEGGASRGYTF. The chain uses TRBV27 and TRBJ1-2; D may be TRBD1 (6 bases). Germline loops: CDR1 MNHEY, CDR2 SMNVEV (reference sequence). The CDR3 is 17 amino acids. V was clipped by 2 bases and J by 8 bases, with 24 bases between them.

This clone occurred once. This chain connects TRBV6-5 to TRBJ2-1; D is unresolved. Deletions cut 6 bases from V and 9 bases from J, with 15 bases between. CDR1 MNHEY and CDR2 SVGAGI come from the germline V gene. The CDR3 loop spans 13 amino acids. CDR3 residues: CASSLDPPLEQFF. CDR3 nucleotide sequence: TGTGCCAGCAGCCTGGACCCGCCGCTTGAGCAGTTCTTC.

This chain joins TRBV6-2 or TRBV6-3 and TRBJ2-1; D is unresolved. This CDR3 comprises 14 residues. Germline V gene data show CDR1 as MNHEY and CDR2 as SVGEGT. V gave up 5 bases and J gave up 0 bases, with 8 bases separating them. The CDR3 here is CASSDTSSYNEQFF. The CDR3 nucleotides are TGTGCCAGCAGTGACACCAGCTCCTACAATGAGCAGTTCTTC.

This clone was detected only once. V is TRBV7-6 and J is TRBJ1-1; the match to TRBD1 covers 10 bases. V shed 4 bases and J 7 bases; nucleotides not matched to a gene: 9. Germline lookup yields CDR1 SGHVS and CDR2 FNYEAQ. This CDR3 is built from 15 residues. The CDR3 coding sequence is TGTGCCAGCAGCTCAGAGGGACAGGGGAGGGGTGAAGCTTTCTTT. Translation gives CASSSEGQGRGEAFF.

The rearrangement uses TRBV19 and TRBJ1-2, with 7 bases identical to TRBD1. Germline CDR1 reads LNHDA; CDR2 reads SQIVND (reference sequence). The CDR3 extends over 15 amino acids. J was trimmed by 5 bases and V by 3 bases; bases with no gene match: 9. As DNA, the CDR3 is TGTGCCAGTAGTATTCAAGGGGGCGGGAGATATGGCTACACCTTC. Translation: CASSIQGGGRYGYTF.

The gene calls are TRBV2 and TRBJ1-2, with 7 bases that match TRBD1. The CDR3 is 14 residues long. The V segment lost 7 bases and the J segment 5 bases; nucleotides outside the gene matches: 10. The germline V gene encodes CDR1 SNHLY and CDR2 FYNNEI. This CDR3 reads CASTDRAPPYGYTF. The CDR3 region has the DNA TGTGCCAGCACCGACAGGGCCCCACCGTATGGCTACACCTTC.

The V gene is TRBV6-4, the J gene TRBJ2-3; D ambiguous. The CDR3 is made up of 15 amino acids. V was cut by 2 bases and J by 5 bases, with 14 bases left in between. Germline values: CDR1 MRHNA, CDR2 SNTAGT. The DNA for the CDR3 is TGTGCCAGCAGTGACCCGTCTTTGGGGAAAGATACGCAGTATTTT. Its protein product is CASSDPSLGKDTQYF.

V is TRBV27 and J is TRBJ1-1, with D maybe TRBD1 (5 bases). Deletions cut 6 bases from V and 4 bases from J, with 18 bases between. This CDR3 comprises 15 residues. The germline CDR1 and CDR2 sequences are MNHEY and SMNVEV (reference sequence). The CDR3 region has the DNA TGTGCCAGCAGCCTTAGTTGGGGGGTGGGCACTGAAGCTTTCTTT. This codes for CASSLSWGVGTEAFF.

The chain couples TRBV6-5 to TRBJ1-2; D remains unclear. Trimming shortened V by 0 bases and J by 6 bases, and 14 bases separated the two germline ends. Germline V gene sequence: CDR1 MNHEY, CDR2 SVGAGI. The CDR3 is made up of 15 amino acids. CDR3 nucleotides: TGTGCCAGCAGTTACTCGAAACAAAGGGTAGATGGCTACACCTTC. It specifies CASSYSKQRVDGYTF.

CDR3 loop: CATFLGGQHSNQPQHF. The CDR3, as DNA: TGTGCCACCTTTCTAGGGGGCCAGCATAGCAATCAGCCCCAGCATTTT. The J gene is TRBJ1-5, the V gene TRBV24-1; 7 bases are shared with TRBD1. The CDR3 is made up of 16 amino acids. Germline CDR1 KGHDR, CDR2 SFDVKD. The trim removed 9 bases at V and 0 bases at J, leaving 10 bases unmatched.